The present T cell receptor beta chain was sequenced within a study of response to subunit inactivated influenza vaccine. Findings and caveats of the study: Authors suggested each seasonal influenza vaccination recruits few new T cells.

TCRdb itself ran the RT-PCR reads through MiXCR, one entry per CDR3 protein. The data contain 650,000 to 800,000 distinct CDR3 sequences, about 18% of them singletons. The ends lost 1 base at V and 1 base at J; junction bases unmatched: 1. From germline, CDR1 is MGHRA and CDR2 YSYEKL. The CDR3 consists of 16 residues. With respect to this clonotype: The antigen is unknown.

This sequence originates from a middle-aged man who received an inactivated influenza vaccine. Sample: PBMCs from blood, taken 4 to 6 days after vaccination. The chain joins TRBV4-1 to TRBJ2-2; 9 bases are a match to TRBD1. CDR3 bases: TGCGCCAGCAGCCAAGTGACAGGGGGGAACACCGGGGAGCTGTTTTTT. Translated: CASSQVTGGNTGELFF.